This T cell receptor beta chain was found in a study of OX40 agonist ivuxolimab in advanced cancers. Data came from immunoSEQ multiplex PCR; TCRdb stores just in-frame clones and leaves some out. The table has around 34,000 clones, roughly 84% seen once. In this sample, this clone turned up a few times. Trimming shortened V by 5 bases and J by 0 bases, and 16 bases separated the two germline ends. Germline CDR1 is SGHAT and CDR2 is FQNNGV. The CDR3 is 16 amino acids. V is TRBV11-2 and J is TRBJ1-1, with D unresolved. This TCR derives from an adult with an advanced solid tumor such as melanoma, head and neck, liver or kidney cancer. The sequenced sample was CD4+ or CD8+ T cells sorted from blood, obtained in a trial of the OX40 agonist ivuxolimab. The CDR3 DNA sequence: TGTGCCAGCAGCCTAACCTGGGGAGAAATGAACACTGAAGCTTTCTTT. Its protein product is CASSLTWGEMNTEAFF.